Shown below are 3 T cell receptor beta chains from a single sample sequenced in a study of cytomegalovirus exposure and HLA in healthy donors. Amplification used 60 Vbeta primers and 13 Jbeta primers. The protocol was immunoSEQ multiplex PCR, while the TCRdb copy is restricted to in-frame clones and leaves out a portion. Of about 210,000 clones listed, 82% are singletons. The sample comprised PBMCs. The receptors were gathered from a middle-aged man in good health and CMV-seropositive.

The J gene is TRBJ1-6, the V gene TRBV6-1; D remains ambiguous. CDR1 and CDR2 from the germline V gene are MNHNS and SASEGT. The CDR3 length is 12 residues. Trimming stripped 11 bases from V and 8 bases from J, with 13 bases between. CDR3: CACRQWDSPLHF. CDR3 in DNA: TGTGCCTGTAGACAATGGGATTCACCCCTCCACTTT.

The V call is TRBV30, the J call TRBJ2-7, with a possible D match to TRBD2 (5 bases). Germline-derived CDR1 and CDR2 are GTSNPN and SVGIG (reference sequence). CDR3 size: 13 residues. V was pared by 8 bases and J by 0 bases, with 14 bases between. CDR3 in DNA: TGTGCCATTACCTCGGACTCCTCCTACGAGCAGTACTTC. Amino acid sequence: CAITSDSSYEQYF.

The genes are TRBV14 and TRBJ1-1; D call uncertain. The CDR3 has 11 amino acids. V was trimmed by 6 bases and J by 4 bases, leaving 6 bases between them. Germline loops: CDR1 SGHDN, CDR2 FVKESK. The CDR3: CASRRGTEAFF. The CDR3 DNA follows: TGTGCCAGCAGGAGAGGCACTGAAGCTTTCTTT.